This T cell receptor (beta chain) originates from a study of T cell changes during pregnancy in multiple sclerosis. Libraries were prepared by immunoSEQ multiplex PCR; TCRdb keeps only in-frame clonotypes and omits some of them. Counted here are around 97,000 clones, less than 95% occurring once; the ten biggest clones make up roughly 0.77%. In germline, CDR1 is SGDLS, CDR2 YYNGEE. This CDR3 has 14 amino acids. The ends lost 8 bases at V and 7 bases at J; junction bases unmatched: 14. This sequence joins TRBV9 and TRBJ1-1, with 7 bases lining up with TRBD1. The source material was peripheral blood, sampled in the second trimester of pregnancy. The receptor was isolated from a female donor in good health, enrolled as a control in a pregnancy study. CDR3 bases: TGTGCCAGTAGCTTGACAGGGAGTACTCTTGAAGCTTTCTTT. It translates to CASSLTGSTLEAFF. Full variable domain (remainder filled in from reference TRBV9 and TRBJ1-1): DSGVTQTPKHLITATGQRVTLRCSPRSGDLSVYWYQQSLDQGLQFLIQYYNGEERAKGNILERFSAQQFPDLHSELNLSSLELGDSALYFCASSLTGSTLEAFFGQGTRLTVV.